One and the same sample provided the 19 T cell receptor beta chains below, sequenced in a study of control samples from healthy donors and cancer patients. This table comes from immunoSEQ multiplex PCR, and its TCRdb copy is limited to in-frame clones, with some not included. In the table there are 95,000 to 130,000 clones, 75% to 90% of which are singletons. Sequencing input: PBMCs. The receptors come from a woman in her forties or fifties with colorectal cancer.

The chain employs TRBV30 and TRBJ1-2; D remains ambiguous. The CDR3 sequence is 14 residues long. V was trimmed by 0 bases and J by 2 bases, leaving 10 bases between them. The germline CDR1 and CDR2 sequences are GTSNPN and SVGIG (reference sequence). CDR3 nucleotides: TGTGCCTGGAGTGTCGTTAACGGCAACTATGGCTACACCTTC. The encoded protein is CAWSVVNGNYGYTF.

This rearrangement joins TRBV6-5 to TRBJ1-1; unclear D gene. V was cut by 4 bases and J by 0 bases, with 15 bases left in between. In germline, CDR1 is MNHEY, CDR2 SVGAGI. The CDR3 has 16 amino acids. CDR3 nucleotide sequence: TGTGCCAGCAGTTCTTCTCGTGGAAGGATGAACACTGAAGCTTTCTTT. Protein product: CASSSSRGRMNTEAFF.

This sequence joins TRBV7-8 and TRBJ1-1; TRBD1 is a possible D gene (5 bases). V gave up 7 bases and J gave up 2 bases, with 14 bases separating them. The CDR3 is made up of 14 amino acids. The germline V gene has CDR1 SGHVS and CDR2 FQNEAQ. CDR3 DNA sequence: TGTGCCAGCACCCCGTTAAGGGGTAACACTGAAGCTTTCTTT. This translates into CASTPLRGNTEAFF.

A word on this clone: This CDR3 is also generated by other DNA sequences in the sample. J is TRBJ1-1 and V is TRBV6-5; D unresolved. The germline gives CDR1 MNHEY, CDR2 SVGAGI. Between the trimmed V and J ends, which lost 0 bases and 1 base, there was a span of 3 bases. CDR3 length equals 13 residues. This CDR3 reads CASSYSRNTEAFF. The DNA of the CDR3 is TGTGCCAGCAGTTACTCTAGGAACACTGAAGCTTTCTTT.

This chain links TRBV7-8 with TRBJ1-6, with no clear D. V was shortened by 1 base and J by 9 bases, with 10 bases between the two germline ends. CDR3 size: 14 residues. Germline CDR1 is SGHVS and CDR2 is FQNEAQ. The CDR3 spells CASSLEGSGSPLHF. The CDR3 DNA reads TGTGCCAGCAGCTTAGAAGGGTCCGGTTCACCCCTCCACTTT.

This chain joins TRBV13 and TRBJ1-1, with no clear D. Per the germline V gene, CDR1 is PRHDT and CDR2 is FYEKMQ (reference sequence). The CDR3 loop spans 14 amino acids. V was trimmed by 3 bases and J by 0 bases, leaving 8 bases between them. The CDR3 region is CASSFTYVNTEAFF. The CDR3 region has the DNA TGTGCCAGCAGCTTTACCTACGTGAACACTGAAGCTTTCTTT.

J is TRBJ1-2 and V is TRBV19, with TRBD1 as a possible D gene (5 bases). Germline loops: CDR1 LNHDA, CDR2 SQIVND (reference sequence). Trimming removed 5 bases at V and 8 bases at J, with 15 bases between. The CDR3 contains 13 residues. The DNA of the CDR3 is TGTGCCAGTAGTCCCCGACAGCAGAACGGCTACACCTTC. Translated: CASSPRQQNGYTF.

This clone was detected only once. V is TRBV12-3 or TRBV12-4 and J is TRBJ1-1, with a weak D call TRBD1 (5 bases). Trimming stripped 1 base from V and 6 bases from J, with 9 bases between. This CDR3 region has 13 residues. DNA of the CDR3: TGTGCCAGCAGTTTAGGGTGGGGGGCTGAAGCTTTCTTT. It is translated as CASSLGWGAEAFF.

The V gene is TRBV7-8, the J gene TRBJ2-1; 9 positions match TRBD2. J lost 3 bases, V lost 5 bases, and 5 bases had no gene match. The length of the CDR3 is 15 residues. Germline CDR1 is SGHVS and CDR2 is FQNEAQ. CDR3 bases: TGTGCCAGCAGCGCCGGACTAGCGAGCTACAATGAGCAGTTCTTC. This sequence encodes CASSAGLASYNEQFF.

This chain links TRBV7-9 with TRBJ1-2; no definite D call. Between the trimmed V and J ends, which lost 2 bases and 2 bases, there was a span of 12 bases. The CDR3 has 15 residues. Germline values: CDR1 SEHNR, CDR2 FQNEAQ (reference sequence). The CDR3: CASSLLPGLNYGYTF. DNA for the CDR3: TGTGCCAGCAGCTTATTACCGGGGTTGAACTATGGCTACACCTTC.

The V gene is TRBV19, the J gene TRBJ1-1; 9 nucleotides line up with TRBD1. The V gene end was trimmed by 9 bases and the J gene end by 3 bases; junction bases not matched to a gene: 5. CDR3 length equals 13 residues. CDR1 and CDR2 (germline): LNHDA, SQIVND (reference sequence). CDR3 sequence: CASGTGRDTEAFF. CDR3 nucleotide sequence: TGTGCCAGCGGGACAGGGAGGGACACTGAAGCTTTCTTT.

The chain is built from TRBV11-3 and TRBJ1-2, with 7 bases matching TRBD1. CDR1 is SGHNT, CDR2 YENEEA, per germline. The CDR3 extends over 16 amino acids. V shed 4 bases and J 1 base; nucleotides not matched to a gene: 9. For the CDR3, the DNA is TGTGCCAGCAGCTGCCGGGACAGAAGCTTTAACTATGGCTACACCTTC. Translating it yields CASSCRDRSFNYGYTF.

The chain employs TRBV2 and TRBJ1-5, with 7 bases that match TRBD1. The CDR3 contains 14 residues. Germline values: CDR1 SNHLY, CDR2 FYNNEI. V was clipped by 4 bases and J by 4 bases; unmatched bases: 4. The CDR3 reads CASSGAGGNQPQHF. In DNA, the CDR3 is TGTGCCAGCAGTGGGGCAGGGGGTAATCAGCCCCAGCATTTT.

The chain couples TRBV6-5 to TRBJ2-3; 12 bases are shared with TRBD1. The CDR3 totals 14 residues. Germline CDR1 is MNHEY and CDR2 is SVGAGI. Losses at the gene ends were 6 bases for V and 11 bases for J; bases not matched to a gene: 9. The CDR3 sequence: CASRTGTGGMGQYF. CDR3 sequence (DNA): TGTGCCAGCAGAACCGGGACAGGGGGCATGGGGCAGTATTTT.

V and J are TRBV6-6 and TRBJ1-2, with 10 bases identical to TRBD1. The V gene end was trimmed by 5 bases and the J gene end by 7 bases; junction bases not matched to a gene: 7. There are 14 residues in the CDR3. Per germline, CDR1 MNHNY and CDR2 SVGAGI (reference sequence). CDR3 sequence (DNA): TGTGCCAGCAGTCCGGCCGGGACAGGGGTTGGCTACACCTTC. Protein: CASSPAGTGVGYTF.

The chain links TRBV14 to TRBJ2-4, with 7 positions matching TRBD2. With 1 base clipped from V and 0 bases from J, the junction kept 12 bases outside the gene matches. CDR1 is SGHDN, CDR2 FVKESK, per germline. This CDR3 contains 19 residues. The CDR3 sequence: CASSQGPLLAGLAKNIQYF. In DNA form, the CDR3 reads TGTGCCAGCAGCCAAGGTCCCCTATTAGCGGGTCTAGCCAAAAACATTCAGTACTTC.

This clone was counted between two and nine times. This chain joins TRBV11-1 and TRBJ1-2; D ambiguous. This CDR3 region has 14 residues. Trimming left V 2 bases short and J 8 bases short, with 15 bases between. The germline V gene has CDR1 SGHAT and CDR2 FQDESV (reference sequence). The CDR3 DNA sequence: TGTGCCAGCAGCTTAACTCAAGCGGGGTACGGCTACACCTTC. Residues: CASSLTQAGYGYTF.

A few counts support this clone. This chain joins TRBV19 and TRBJ1-5; maybe TRBD1 (6 bases). CDR3 size: 17 residues. Trimming cost V 3 bases and J 1 base, with 16 bases left between them. In germline, CDR1 is LNHDA, CDR2 SQIVND (reference sequence). The CDR3 reads CASSIGAGVVSNQPQHF. CDR3 bases: TGTGCCAGTAGTATTGGGGCAGGGGTAGTAAGCAATCAGCCCCAGCATTTT.

This sequence joins TRBV5-1 and TRBJ2-1; 8 bases map to TRBD1. After removal of 7 bases from V and 8 bases from J, the junction contained 11 bases not matched to a gene. Germline CDR1 is SGHRS and CDR2 is YFSETQ. CDR3 length equals 14 residues. CDR3 nucleotides: TGCGCCAGCTCCCAAGGACAGGGTATGCATGAGCAGTTCTTC. This gives the protein CASSQGQGMHEQFF.